This TCR beta chain comes out of a study of T cells in Graves' hyperthyroidism and ophthalmopathy. The CDR3 totals 13 residues. Germline V lookup: CDR1 SEHNR, CDR2 FQNEAQ (reference sequence). An absence of ophthalmopathy progression within 18 months meant stable Graves' hyperthyroidism. Patients aged 18 to 65 had newly diagnosed hyperthyroidism lasting under 2 months. The study left out patients who had uncontrolled infection, other autoimmune disease, pregnancy or lactation. Clinical symptoms, serum thyroxine and TRAb, thyroid ultrasound and orbital computed tomography together formed the diagnostic basis. There were TCR beta CDR3 regions amplified from RNA transcripts. The HTBI primer set drove a first-round RT-PCR of the TCR CDR3. TCRdb reprocessed the multiplex PCR reads via MiXCR and lists one record per CDR3 protein. The sample records roughly 700,000 distinct CDR3 sequences, just over 35% being singletons.

The sequencing input was blood. This chain connects TRBV7-9 to TRBJ2-7; 7 bases match TRBD1. The DNA end lines up better with TRBJ2-1; the J call may be wrong. This clonotype was sampled from a woman aged 40 to 50 with Graves' hyperthyroidism. The DNA for the CDR3 is TGTGCCAGCAGCACGACAGGGTTAGTCGAGCAGTTCTTC. Protein: CASSTTGLVEQFF.